The rows below give T cell receptor beta chains drawn from one sample of a study of CD4 and CD8 cells across lung adenocarcinoma regions. TCRdb fed the PCR reads into MiXCR, producing one record per CDR3 protein. The table records 4,500 to 5,500 distinct CDR3 sequences, just over 45% of them present only once. Input material: CD4+ T cells from the margin of a lung tumor. These receptors were taken from a female donor with lung adenocarcinoma. The CD4 and CD8 labels of this study may be unreliable. Both conserved end residues are part of each CDR3. A D gene is named only where the DNA matches it firmly. Rows give clone size only sometimes, using once, few, many, or a class for an expanded clone.

TRBJ2-2 | TRBD2 | TRBV6-1 | . | TGTGCCAGCAGTGCAGCTCTAGCGGGAGGGACCGGGGAGCTGTTTTTT | CASSAALAGGTGELFF
TRBJ2-3 | TRBD2 | TRBV5-1 | many | TGCGCCAGCAGCTGGACTAGCGGAGTCACAGATACGCAGTATTTT | CASSWTSGVTDTQYF
TRBJ2-2 | . | TRBV6-1 | . | TGTGCCAGCAGCCCACATGAAAGTAACGGGGAGCTGTTTTTT | CASSPHESNGELFF
TRBJ2-5 | . | TRBV15 | . | TGTGCCACCAGCAGAGATAGGTGGCAGGAAGAGACCCAGTACTTC | CATSRDRWQEETQYF
TRBJ2-3 | TRBD1 | TRBV12-3/TRBV12-4 | . | TGTGCCAGCAAAGGGGGCGGTGGCGAAGAGACGCAGTATTTC | CASKGGGGEETQYF
TRBJ2-7 | . | TRBV7-2 | . | TGTGCCAGCAGCCCGTACCTAGACGAGCAGTACTTC | CASSPYLDEQYF
TRBJ2-1 | . | TRBV10-1 | once | TGCGCCAGCAGTGAGGAAGCCCTGAAGGAGCAGTTCTTC | CASSEEALKEQFF
TRBJ2-7 | . | TRBV6-1 | once | TGTGCCAGCAGTCCACGGAGTCCACCCTACGAGCAGTACTTC | CASSPRSPPYEQYF
TRBJ1-2 | . | TRBV6-1 | few | TGTGCCAGCCTTGACTTGACAGCTTCGGATGGCTACACCTTC | CASLDLTASDGYTF
TRBJ2-5 | . | TRBV6-1 | large | TGTGCCAGCAGGAAATCGACAGAAGAGACCCAGTACTTC | CASRKSTEETQYF
TRBJ1-1 | . | TRBV6-2/TRBV6-3 | . | TGTGCCAGCAGTCGGGGGGGGTTAGTTTCGGACACTGAAGCTTTCTTT | CASSRGGLVSDTEAFF
TRBJ2-1 | . | TRBV6-5 | medium-sized | TGTGCCAGCAGTTACGGGGACACCTACAATGAGCAGTTCTTC | CASSYGDTYNEQFF
TRBJ1-2 | . | TRBV27 | . | TGTGCCCGACTCATTCAGGGAAACTATGGCTACACCTTC | CARLIQGNYGYTF
TRBJ2-7 | TRBD2 | TRBV6-1 | once | TGTGCCAGCAGTGCCAGTGGGGGGGGCTCCTACGAGCAGTACTTC | CASSASGGGSYEQYF
TRBJ2-3 | TRBD2 | TRBV6-1 | . | TGTGCCAGCAGTAGACTAGCGGGTTCTTCAGATACGCAGTATTTT | CASSRLAGSSDTQYF
TRBJ2-5 | TRBD2 | TRBV7-9 | . | TGTGCCAGCAGCTTCGAGGATTGGGGGGGACGGGAGACCCAGTACTTC | CASSFEDWGGRETQYF
TRBJ2-7 | TRBD2 | TRBV4-1 | medium-sized | TGCGCCAGCAGCCAAGAGGGACTAGCAGCCTACGAGCAGTACTTC | CASSQEGLAAYEQYF
TRBJ2-1 | TRBD2 | TRBV6-1 | few | TGTGCCAGCAGTGAAGCCGGGACTAGCTTTTACAATGAGCAGTTCTTC | CASSEAGTSFYNEQFF
TRBJ2-1 | TRBD1 | TRBV4-1 | medium-sized | TGCGCCAGCAGCCAACCGGATACAGGGGTGGAGCAGTTCTTC | CASSQPDTGVEQFF
TRBJ2-7 | TRBD1 | TRBV7-6 | few | TGTGCCAGCAGCTTAGCAACAGGGGGACACAATGAGCAGTACTTC | CASSLATGGHNEQYF
TRBJ2-1 | TRBD1 | TRBV5-6 | many | TGTGCCAGCAGCTTGTTTGGGACAGGACGCTTTGAGCAGTTCTTC | CASSLFGTGRFEQFF
TRBJ2-5 | . | TRBV27 | . | TGTGCCAGCAGTTCATGGACGGAACAAGACGCCCAGTACTTC | CASSSWTEQDAQYF
TRBJ2-5 | TRBD2 | TRBV6-1 | . | TGTGCCAGCAGTGAAGGTAGCGGGAGCGCTTACAATGAGCAGTACTTC | CASSEGSGSAYNEQYF
TRBJ2-1 | TRBD2 | TRBV12-3/TRBV12-4 | . | TGTGCCAACAGCCACACTAGCGGGGAGTACATTGAGCAGTTCTTC | CANSHTSGEYIEQFF
TRBJ2-7 | TRBD1 | TRBV10-1 | . | TGCGCCAGCAGTGAGTCTGGACAGGGCTCCTACGAGCAGTACTTC | CASSESGQGSYEQYF
TRBJ1-1 | . | TRBV6-1 | . | TGTGCCAGCAGTGAATATCCCCTTGGCAGGGGAGGGACTGAAGCTTTCTTT | CASSEYPLGRGGTEAFF
TRBJ2-1 | . | TRBV24-1 | . | TGTGCCACCAGTGATTTCAACAGGGTCCATGAGCCGTTCTTC | CATSDFNRVHEPFF